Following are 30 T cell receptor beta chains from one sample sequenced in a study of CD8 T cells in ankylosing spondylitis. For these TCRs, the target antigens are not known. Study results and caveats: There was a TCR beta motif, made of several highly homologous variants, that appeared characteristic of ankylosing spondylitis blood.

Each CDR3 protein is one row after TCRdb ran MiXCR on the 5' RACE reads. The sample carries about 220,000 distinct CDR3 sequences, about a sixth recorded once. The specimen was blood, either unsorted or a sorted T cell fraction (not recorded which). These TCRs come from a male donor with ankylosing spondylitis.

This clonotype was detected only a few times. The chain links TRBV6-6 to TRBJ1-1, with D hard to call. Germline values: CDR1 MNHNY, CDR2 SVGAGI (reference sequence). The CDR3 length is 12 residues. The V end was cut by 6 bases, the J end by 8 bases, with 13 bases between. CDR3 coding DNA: TGTGCCAGCAGAGGAAAGGCGGTCGAAGCTTTCTTT. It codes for CASRGKAVEAFF.

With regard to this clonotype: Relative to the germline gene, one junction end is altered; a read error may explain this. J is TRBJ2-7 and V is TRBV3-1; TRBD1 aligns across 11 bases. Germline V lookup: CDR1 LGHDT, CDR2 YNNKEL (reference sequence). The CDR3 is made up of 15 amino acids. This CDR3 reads CACSQPGQGAYEQYF. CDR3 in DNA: TGTGCCTGCAGCCAGCCGGGACAGGGGGCCTACGAGCAGTACTTC.

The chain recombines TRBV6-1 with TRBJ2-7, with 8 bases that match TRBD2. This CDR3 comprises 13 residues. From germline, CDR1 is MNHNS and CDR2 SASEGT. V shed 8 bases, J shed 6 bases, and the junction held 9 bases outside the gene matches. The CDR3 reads CASGAGEAAEQYF. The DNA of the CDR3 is TGTGCCAGCGGAGCGGGAGAGGCAGCCGAGCAGTACTTC.

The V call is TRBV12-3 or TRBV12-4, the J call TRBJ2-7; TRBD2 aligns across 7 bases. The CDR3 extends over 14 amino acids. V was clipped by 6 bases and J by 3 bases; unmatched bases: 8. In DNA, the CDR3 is TGTGCCAGCAGCCCCCGGGACTATCGCTACGAGCAGTACTTC. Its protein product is CASSPRDYRYEQYF.

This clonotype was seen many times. The CDR3 spells CASSYSSSRGLGKNIQYF. The CDR3 nucleotides read TGTGCCAGCAGTTACTCGAGTTCCAGGGGGCTTGGCAAAAACATTCAGTACTTC. The chain is built from TRBV6-2 or TRBV6-3 and TRBJ2-4, with 8 bases aligning to TRBD1. The CDR3 totals 18 residues. In germline, CDR1 is MNHEY, CDR2 SVGEGT. With V trimmed by 0 bases and J by 3 bases, 10 bases remained unmatched.

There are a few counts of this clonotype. The CDR3 DNA reads as TGTGCCAGCAGTGTCGCGGGGGGATTATACAATGAGCAGTTCTTC. It translates to CASSVAGGLYNEQFF. V gene TRBV9 combines with J gene TRBJ2-1; 8 bases are a match to TRBD2. J was trimmed by 4 bases and V by 5 bases; bases with no gene match: 8. The CDR3 has 15 amino acids. The germline gives CDR1 SGDLS, CDR2 YYNGEE.

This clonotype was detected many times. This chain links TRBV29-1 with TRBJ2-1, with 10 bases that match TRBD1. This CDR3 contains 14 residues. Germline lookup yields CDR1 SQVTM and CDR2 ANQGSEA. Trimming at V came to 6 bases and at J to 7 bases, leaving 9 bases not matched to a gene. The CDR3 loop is CSVDGTGVENEQFF. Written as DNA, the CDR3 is TGCAGCGTCGATGGGACAGGGGTTGAAAATGAGCAGTTCTTC.

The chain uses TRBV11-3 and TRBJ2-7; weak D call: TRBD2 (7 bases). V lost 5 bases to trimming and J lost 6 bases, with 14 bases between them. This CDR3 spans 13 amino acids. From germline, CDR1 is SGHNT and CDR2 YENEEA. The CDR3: CASSTPGEGEQYF. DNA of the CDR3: TGTGCCAGCAGCACCCCAGGGGAGGGCGAGCAGTACTTC.

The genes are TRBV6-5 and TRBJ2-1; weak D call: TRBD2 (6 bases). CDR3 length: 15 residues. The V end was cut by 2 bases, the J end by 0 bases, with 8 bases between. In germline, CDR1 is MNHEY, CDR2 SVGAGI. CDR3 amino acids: CASSYTGASYNEQFF. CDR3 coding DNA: TGTGCCAGCAGTTACACGGGAGCCTCCTACAATGAGCAGTTCTTC.

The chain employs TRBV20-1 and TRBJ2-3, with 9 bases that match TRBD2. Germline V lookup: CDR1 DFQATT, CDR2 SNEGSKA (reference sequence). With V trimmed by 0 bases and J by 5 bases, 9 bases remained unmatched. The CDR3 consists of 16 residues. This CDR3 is CSARDLVAGERDTQYF. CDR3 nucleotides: TGCAGTGCTAGAGATCTTGTAGCGGGAGAGCGAGATACGCAGTATTTT.

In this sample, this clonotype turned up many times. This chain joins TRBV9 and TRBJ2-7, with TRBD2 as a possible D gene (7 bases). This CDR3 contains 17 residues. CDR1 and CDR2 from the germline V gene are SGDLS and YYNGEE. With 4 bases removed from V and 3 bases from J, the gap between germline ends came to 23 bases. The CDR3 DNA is TGTGCCAGCAGCCCCCGTTGGGGGGCGGGAGCCAACTACGAGCAGTACTTC. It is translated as CASSPRWGAGANYEQYF.

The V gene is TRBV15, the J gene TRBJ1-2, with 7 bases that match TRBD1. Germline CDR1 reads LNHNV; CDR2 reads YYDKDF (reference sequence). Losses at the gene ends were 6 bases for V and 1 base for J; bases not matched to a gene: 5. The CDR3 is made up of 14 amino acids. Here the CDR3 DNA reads TGTGCCACCAGTCCCCAGGGGGATAACTATGGCTACACCTTC. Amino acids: CATSPQGDNYGYTF.

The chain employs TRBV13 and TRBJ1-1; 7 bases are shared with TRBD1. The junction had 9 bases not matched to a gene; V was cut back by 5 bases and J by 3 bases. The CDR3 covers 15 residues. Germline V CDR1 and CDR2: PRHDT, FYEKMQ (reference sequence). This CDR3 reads CASSPRTGTDTEAFF. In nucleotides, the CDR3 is TGTGCCAGCAGCCCCCGAACCGGGACAGACACTGAAGCTTTCTTT.

CDR3 region: CAISELQGANTEAFF. The CDR3 DNA is TGTGCCATCAGTGAGTTACAGGGGGCGAACACTGAAGCTTTCTTT. J is TRBJ1-1 and V is TRBV10-3, with 9 bases matching TRBD1. V dropped 1 base and J dropped 1; count of bases not matched to a gene: 1. The germline gives CDR1 ENHRY, CDR2 SYGVKD. This CDR3 is 15 amino acids long.

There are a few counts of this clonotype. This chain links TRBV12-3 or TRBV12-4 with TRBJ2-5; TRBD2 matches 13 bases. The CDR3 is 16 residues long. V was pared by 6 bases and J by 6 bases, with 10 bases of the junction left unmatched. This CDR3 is CASSRLAGGVGKTQYF. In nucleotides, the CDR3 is TGTGCCAGCAGCAGACTAGCGGGGGGAGTAGGGAAGACCCAGTACTTC.

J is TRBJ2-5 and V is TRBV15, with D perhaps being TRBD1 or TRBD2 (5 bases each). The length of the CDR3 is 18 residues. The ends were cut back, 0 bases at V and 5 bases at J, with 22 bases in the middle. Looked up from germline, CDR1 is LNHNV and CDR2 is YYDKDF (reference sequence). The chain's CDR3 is CATSRDRGRRLPRETQYF. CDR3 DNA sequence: TGTGCCACCAGCAGAGATAGGGGTAGGAGGCTGCCAAGGGAGACCCAGTACTTC.

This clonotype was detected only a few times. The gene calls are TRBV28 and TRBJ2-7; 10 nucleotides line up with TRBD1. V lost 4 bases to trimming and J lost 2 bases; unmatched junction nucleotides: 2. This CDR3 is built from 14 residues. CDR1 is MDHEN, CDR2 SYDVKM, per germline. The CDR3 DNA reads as TGTGCCAGCAGTTATGGGACAGGGGCCTACGAGCAGTACTTC. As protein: CASSYGTGAYEQYF.

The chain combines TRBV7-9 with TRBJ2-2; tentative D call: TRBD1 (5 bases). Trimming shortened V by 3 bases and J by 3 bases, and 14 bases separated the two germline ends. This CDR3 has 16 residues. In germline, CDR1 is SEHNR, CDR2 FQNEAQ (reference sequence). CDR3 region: CASSFIFGRDTGELFF. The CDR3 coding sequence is TGTGCCAGCAGCTTTATATTCGGCAGGGACACCGGGGAGCTGTTTTTT.

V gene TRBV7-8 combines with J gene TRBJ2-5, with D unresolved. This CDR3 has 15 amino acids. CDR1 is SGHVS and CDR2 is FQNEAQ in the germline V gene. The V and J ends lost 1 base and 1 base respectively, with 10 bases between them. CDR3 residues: CASSLEQRRQETQYF. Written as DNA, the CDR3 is TGTGCCAGCAGCTTAGAGCAGCGTCGCCAAGAGACCCAGTACTTC.

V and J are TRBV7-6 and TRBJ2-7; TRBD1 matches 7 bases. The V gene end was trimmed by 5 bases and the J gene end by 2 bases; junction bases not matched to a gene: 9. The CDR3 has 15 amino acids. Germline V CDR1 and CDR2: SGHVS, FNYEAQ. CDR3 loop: CASSPYPGTAYEQYF. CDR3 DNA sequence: TGTGCCAGCAGCCCCTACCCCGGGACAGCCTACGAGCAGTACTTC.

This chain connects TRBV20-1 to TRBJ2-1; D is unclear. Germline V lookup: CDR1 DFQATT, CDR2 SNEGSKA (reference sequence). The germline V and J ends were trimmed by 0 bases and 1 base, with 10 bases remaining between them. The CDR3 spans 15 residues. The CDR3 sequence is CSARDVMGSYNEQFF. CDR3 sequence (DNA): TGCAGTGCTAGAGATGTTATGGGATCCTACAATGAGCAGTTCTTC.

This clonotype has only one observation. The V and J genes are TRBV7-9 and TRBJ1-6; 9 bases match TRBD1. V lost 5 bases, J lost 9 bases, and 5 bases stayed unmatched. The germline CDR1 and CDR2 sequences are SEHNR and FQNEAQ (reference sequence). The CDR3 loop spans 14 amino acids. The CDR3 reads CASSRTGVVSPLHF. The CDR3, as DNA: TGTGCCAGCAGCCGGACAGGGGTGGTTTCACCCCTCCACTTT.

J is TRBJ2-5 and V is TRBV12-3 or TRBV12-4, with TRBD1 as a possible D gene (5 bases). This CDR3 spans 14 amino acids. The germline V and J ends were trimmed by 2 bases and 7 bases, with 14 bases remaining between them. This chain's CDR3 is CASSLISPQGTQYF. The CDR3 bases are TGTGCCAGCAGTTTAATTAGCCCCCAGGGGACCCAGTACTTC.

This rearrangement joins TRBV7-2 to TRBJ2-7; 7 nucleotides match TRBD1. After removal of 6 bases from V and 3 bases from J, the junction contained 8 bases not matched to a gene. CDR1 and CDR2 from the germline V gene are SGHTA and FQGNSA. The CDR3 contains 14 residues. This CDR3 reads CASSYGTDLYEQYF. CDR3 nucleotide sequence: TGTGCCAGCAGTTACGGGACAGATCTCTACGAGCAGTACTTC.

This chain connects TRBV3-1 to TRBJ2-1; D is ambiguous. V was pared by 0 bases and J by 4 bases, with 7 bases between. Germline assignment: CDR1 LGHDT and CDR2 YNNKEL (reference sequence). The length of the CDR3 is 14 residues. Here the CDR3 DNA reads TGTGCCAGCAGCCAAGAACCAGCTTACAATGAGCAGTTCTTC. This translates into CASSQEPAYNEQFF.

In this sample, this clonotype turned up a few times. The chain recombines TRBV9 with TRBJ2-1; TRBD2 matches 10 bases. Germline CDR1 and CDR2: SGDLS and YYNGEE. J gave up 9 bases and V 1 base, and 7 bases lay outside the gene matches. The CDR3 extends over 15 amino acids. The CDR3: CASSVWDSGGSEQFF. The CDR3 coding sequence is TGTGCCAGCAGCGTATGGGATAGCGGGGGGAGTGAGCAGTTCTTC.

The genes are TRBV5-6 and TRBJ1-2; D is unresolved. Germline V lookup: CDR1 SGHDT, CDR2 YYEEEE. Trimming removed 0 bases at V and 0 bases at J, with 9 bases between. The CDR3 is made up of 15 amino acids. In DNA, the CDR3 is TGTGCCAGCAGCTTGGTGGCAGCGCCTAACTATGGCTACACCTTC. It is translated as CASSLVAAPNYGYTF.

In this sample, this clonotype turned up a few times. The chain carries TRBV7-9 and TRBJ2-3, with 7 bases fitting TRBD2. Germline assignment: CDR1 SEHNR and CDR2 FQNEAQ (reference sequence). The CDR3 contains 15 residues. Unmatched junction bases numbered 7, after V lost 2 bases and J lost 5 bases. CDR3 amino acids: CASSLLAGVEDTQYF. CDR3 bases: TGTGCCAGCAGCTTATTGGCGGGAGTTGAAGATACGCAGTATTTT.

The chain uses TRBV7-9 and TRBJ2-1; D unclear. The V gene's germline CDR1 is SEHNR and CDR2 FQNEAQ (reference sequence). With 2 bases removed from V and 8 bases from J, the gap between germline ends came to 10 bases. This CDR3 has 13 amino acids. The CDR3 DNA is TGTGCCAGCAGCTTAATTAGAATCGATGAGCAGTTCTTC. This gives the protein CASSLIRIDEQFF.

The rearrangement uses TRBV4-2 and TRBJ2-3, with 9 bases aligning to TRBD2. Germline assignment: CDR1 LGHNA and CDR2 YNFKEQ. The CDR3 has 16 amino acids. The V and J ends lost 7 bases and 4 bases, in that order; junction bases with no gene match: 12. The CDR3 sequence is CASKPSSGSNPDTQYF. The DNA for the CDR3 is TGTGCCAGCAAGCCAAGTAGCGGGAGTAACCCAGATACGCAGTATTTT.